The present T cell receptor beta chain was sequenced within a study of T cells in Graves' hyperthyroidism and ophthalmopathy. For ophthalmopathy patients, the Clinical Activity Score was at least 3 and the NOSPECS grade at least 4; duration was under 3 months. The PBMCs were taken from 10 ml of fresh peripheral blood. There are 14 residues in the CDR3. The V end lost 2 bases, the J end lost 2 bases, and 9 bases lay between the germline ends. In germline, CDR1 is MNHNS, CDR2 SASEGT. The source material, RNA transcripts, was used to amplify TCR beta CDR3 regions. First-round RT-PCR with HTBI primers amplified the TCR CDR3 region. TCRdb passed the multiplex PCR reads through MiXCR, listing each CDR3 protein once. The repertoire holds about 250,000 distinct CDR3 sequences, with approximately 23% as singletons.

The sequenced sample was blood. The chain recombines TRBV6-1 with TRBJ1-2; weak D call: TRBD1 (5 bases). The receptor's source is a man aged 30 to 45 with Graves' ophthalmopathy. The CDR3 reads CASSERAGNYGYTF. Here the CDR3 DNA reads TGTGCCAGCAGTGAACGGGCAGGGAACTATGGCTACACCTTC.